The 32 T cell receptor beta chains below come from one sample, sequenced in a study of blood T cell repertoires in COVID-19. The method was immunoSEQ multiplex PCR; TCRdb's version includes in-frame clones alone and lacks a portion of them. The sample yields over 100,000 clones, approximately 88% seen once. The sample consisted of peripheral blood. All receptors derive from a woman in her 70s with acute or convalescent COVID-19.

The V call is TRBV18, the J call TRBJ1-5, with TRBD1 matching 7 bases. Trimming took 4 bases from V and 2 from J; bases not matched to a gene: 8. From germline, CDR1 is KGHSH and CDR2 LQKENI. The CDR3 spans 16 residues. The CDR3: CASSQGASSGNQPQHF. In DNA, the CDR3 is TGTGCCAGCTCACAGGGGGCGAGTTCCGGCAATCAGCCCCAGCATTTT.

The chain uses TRBV5-5 and TRBJ2-7; D is possibly TRBD2 (6 bases). This CDR3 has 14 amino acids. The germline V and J ends were trimmed by 4 bases and 5 bases, with 16 bases remaining between them. CDR1 SGHKS and CDR2 YYEKEE come from the germline V gene (reference sequence). As DNA, the CDR3 is TGTGCCAGCAGCCCCGGGACTTTCGCCAACGAGCAGTACTTC. This encodes CASSPGTFANEQYF. Full variable domain (rest looked up from reference TRBV5-5 and TRBJ2-7): DAGVTQSPTHLIKTRGQQVTLRCSPISGHKSVSWYQQVLGQGPQFIFQYYEKEERGRGNFPDRFSARQFPNYSSELNVNALLLGDSALYLCASSPGTFANEQYFGPGTRLTVT.

The CDR3 loop is CASSRLGEDNEKLFF. CDR3 sequence (DNA): TGTGCCAGTAGCCGTTTAGGGGAAGATAATGAAAAACTGTTTTTT. The V gene is TRBV9, the J gene TRBJ1-4, with D possibly matching TRBD1 (5 bases). The CDR3 runs 15 residues. V was trimmed by 8 bases and J by 4 bases, leaving 18 bases between them. Germline CDR1 reads SGDLS; CDR2 reads YYNGEE.

The chain recombines TRBV19 with TRBJ1-1; tentative D call: TRBD1 (6 bases). Deletions cut 6 bases from V and 4 bases from J, with 12 bases between. This CDR3 spans 13 amino acids. The germline V gene encodes CDR1 LNHDA and CDR2 SQIVND (reference sequence). The CDR3 protein is CASSQQGSTEAFF. The DNA of the CDR3 is TGTGCCAGTAGCCAACAGGGTAGCACTGAAGCTTTCTTT.

This sequence joins TRBV7-2 and TRBJ2-1; the D is unclear. V lost 3 bases to trimming and J lost 11 bases, with 17 bases between them. There are 14 residues in the CDR3. CDR1 is SGHTA and CDR2 is FQGNSA in the germline V gene. CDR3 DNA sequence: TGTGCCAGCAGCTTGTCACCCACCCGGCGGCAGCAGTTCTTC. As protein: CASSLSPTRRQQFF.

The chain has TRBV19 and TRBJ2-1; TRBD2 matches at 14 bases. Trimming at V came to 10 bases and at J to 9 bases, leaving 5 bases not matched to a gene. The CDR3 is 13 amino acids. Germline assignment: CDR1 LNHDA and CDR2 SQIVND (reference sequence). The CDR3 DNA reads TGTGCCACGACGGGACTAGCGGGAGCTGAGCAGTTCTTC. Residues: CATTGLAGAEQFF.

The chain combines TRBV2 with TRBJ2-2; 14 nucleotides line up with TRBD2. V was clipped by 3 bases and J by 5 bases; unmatched bases: 14. Germline values: CDR1 SNHLY, CDR2 FYNNEI. CDR3 size: 20 residues. The CDR3: CASSEDATRLAGGRTGELFF. The DNA for the CDR3 is TGTGCCAGCAGTGAGGACGCAACGCGACTAGCGGGGGGGCGGACCGGGGAGCTGTTTTTT.

The chain uses TRBV7-2 and TRBJ2-5, with no clear D. Germline V gives CDR1 SGHTA, CDR2 FQGNSA. The germline V and J ends were trimmed by 2 bases and 3 bases, with 10 bases remaining between them. The CDR3 has 14 amino acids. The CDR3 spells CASSLRSREETQYF. The DNA for the CDR3 is TGTGCCAGCAGCTTACGATCCCGCGAAGAGACCCAGTACTTC.

This clone has more than one count but fewer than ten. The chain is built from TRBV27 and TRBJ2-6, with D possibly matching TRBD1 (5 bases). Germline CDR1 reads MNHEY; CDR2 reads SMNVEV (reference sequence). The CDR3 has 16 residues. The V end was cut by 0 bases, the J end by 3 bases, with 9 bases between. The CDR3: CASSLSPRGGANVLTF. The DNA of the CDR3 is TGTGCCAGCAGTTTATCCCCTAGGGGTGGGGCCAACGTCCTGACTTTC.

The V and J genes are TRBV2 and TRBJ2-3, with TRBD2 matching over 10 bases. Per the germline V gene, CDR1 is SNHLY and CDR2 is FYNNEI. The CDR3 contains 17 residues. J lost 4 bases, V lost 5 bases, and 12 bases had no gene match. The CDR3 reads CASSSHRAGGSPDTQYF. The CDR3, as DNA: TGTGCCAGCAGTTCCCACCGAGCGGGAGGGAGCCCAGATACGCAGTATTTT. Full variable domain (rest looked up from reference TRBV2 and TRBJ2-3): EPEVTQTPSHQVTQMGQEVILRCVPISNHLYFYWYRQILGQKVEFLVSFYNNEISEKSEIFDDQFSVERPDGSNFTLKIRSTKLEDSAMYFCASSSHRAGGSPDTQYFGPGTRLTVL.

V gene TRBV5-8 combines with J gene TRBJ1-5; TRBD1 is a possible D gene (5 bases). V was pared by 1 base and J by 1 base, with 6 bases between. CDR3 length: 14 amino acids. Germline V gives CDR1 SGHTS, CDR2 YDEGEE. CDR3 nucleotides: TGTGCCAGCAGCTTGCGACAGAGCAATCAGCCCCAGCATTTT. Its translation: CASSLRQSNQPQHF.

CDR3 sequence (DNA): TGCGCCAGCAGTGGGAACAGGGTAGCTACGCAGTATTTT. Residues: CASSGNRVATQYF. The chain uses TRBV10-2 and TRBJ2-3; D might be TRBD1 (6 bases). V lost 4 bases, J lost 8 bases, and 13 bases lay in between. The CDR3 has 13 amino acids. Germline V gene lookup returns CDR1 WSHSY and CDR2 SAAADI.

The chain couples TRBV15 to TRBJ1-4; D is unclear. Germline values: CDR1 LNHNV, CDR2 YYDKDF (reference sequence). Trimming cost V 0 bases and J 3 bases, with 8 bases left between them. CDR3 length: 15 residues. CDR3 sequence (DNA): TGTGCCACCAGCAGAGATAACAGTCCTAATGAAAAACTGTTTTTT. Its translation: CATSRDNSPNEKLFF.

V gene TRBV19 combines with J gene TRBJ2-1; TRBD2 aligns across 8 bases. The V and J ends lost 5 bases and 1 base, in that order; junction bases with no gene match: 4. CDR3 length equals 15 residues. The V gene's germline CDR1 is LNHDA and CDR2 SQIVND (reference sequence). This chain's CDR3 is CASSREGWSYNEQFF. The CDR3 DNA is TGTGCCAGTAGTCGGGAGGGGTGGTCCTACAATGAGCAGTTCTTC. Full variable domain (remainder filled in from reference TRBV19 and TRBJ2-1): DGGITQSPKYLFRKEGQNVTLSCEQNLNHDAMYWYRQDPGQGLRLIYYSQIVNDFQKGDIAEGYSVSREKKESFPLTVTSAQKNPTAFYLCASSREGWSYNEQFFGPGTRLTVL.

In this sample, this clone turned up once. The rearrangement links TRBV2 to TRBJ1-1; D unresolved. Germline loops: CDR1 SNHLY, CDR2 FYNNEI. CDR3 length: 15 residues. V gave up 5 bases and J gave up 1 base, with 14 bases separating them. The CDR3 is CASSPLTQENTEAFF. The CDR3 DNA sequence: TGTGCCAGCAGTCCCCTAACTCAGGAGAACACTGAAGCTTTCTTT.

The V gene is TRBV24-1, the J gene TRBJ1-2; D possibly corresponds to TRBD1 (5 bases). This CDR3 comprises 14 residues. Germline lookup yields CDR1 KGHDR and CDR2 SFDVKD. V lost 4 bases and J 1 base, leaving 9 bases between the germline ends. The CDR3 region has the DNA TGTGCCACCAGTGACCGGGGGTTTAACTATGGCTACACCTTC. Translated, it gives CATSDRGFNYGYTF.

The V gene is TRBV6-2 or TRBV6-3, the J gene TRBJ2-1, with 9 bases identical to TRBD2. Germline V gene data show CDR1 as MNHEY and CDR2 as SVGEGT. V gave up 2 bases and J gave up 7 bases; unmatched junction bases: 9. This CDR3 contains 16 residues. The chain's CDR3 is CASSYPGLAGKNEQFF. In nucleotides, the CDR3 is TGTGCCAGCAGTTACCCCGGGCTAGCGGGAAAAAATGAGCAGTTCTTC.

The chain joins TRBV9 to TRBJ2-2; 13 positions agree with TRBD2. V was clipped by 3 bases and J by 2 bases; unmatched bases: 7. The CDR3 runs 18 residues. Germline assignment: CDR1 SGDLS and CDR2 YYNGEE. The DNA of the CDR3 is TGTGCCAGCAGCGCCTGGGGGACTAGCGGGGCTAACACCGGGGAGCTGTTTTTT. This sequence encodes CASSAWGTSGANTGELFF.

The genes are TRBV5-1 and TRBJ1-5, with 7 bases that match TRBD1. Losses at the gene ends were 4 bases for V and 2 bases for J; bases not matched to a gene: 6. Looked up from germline, CDR1 is SGHRS and CDR2 is YFSETQ. CDR3 length equals 15 residues. The CDR3 coding sequence is TGCGCCAGCAGCCTTACAGGGGAACGCAATCAGCCCCAGCATTTT. It is translated as CASSLTGERNQPQHF. The variable domain in full, with the rest retrieved from reference TRBV5-1 and TRBJ1-5, is KAGVTQTPRYLIKTRGQQVTLSCSPISGHRSVSWYQQTPGQGLQFLFEYFSETQRNKGNFPGRFSGRQFSNSRSEMNVSTLELGDSALYLCASSLTGERNQPQHFGDGTRLSIL.

This clone has only one observation. The J gene is TRBJ2-4, the V gene TRBV27; 12 bases are shared with TRBD2. CDR3 length equals 14 residues. The germline V gene encodes CDR1 MNHEY and CDR2 SMNVEV (reference sequence). V gave up 5 bases and J gave up 8 bases; unmatched junction bases: 4. The CDR3 nucleotides read TGTGCCAGCAGTCGGACTAGCGGGGCGGACATTCAGTACTTC. It specifies CASSRTSGADIQYF.

The chain joins TRBV7-8 to TRBJ1-2; no definite D call. Trimming removed 4 bases from V and 3 bases from J, with 21 bases in between. The CDR3 sequence is 17 residues long. CDR1 SGHVS and CDR2 FQNEAQ come from the germline V gene. The CDR3 DNA is TGTGCCAGCAGCTCCGCGGTGGATATGGTGGGTCACTATGGCTACACCTTC. Protein: CASSSAVDMVGHYGYTF.

This chain connects TRBV19 to TRBJ2-2; 8 positions match TRBD2. This CDR3 is 18 amino acids long. Losses at the gene ends were 6 bases for V and 6 bases for J; bases not matched to a gene: 18. The germline CDR1 and CDR2 sequences are LNHDA and SQIVND (reference sequence). The CDR3 region is CASRRGIRAGAMSGELFF. For the CDR3, the DNA is TGTGCCAGTAGGCGTGGCATACGAGCGGGAGCCATGTCCGGGGAGCTGTTTTTT.

The chain has TRBV29-1 and TRBJ2-7, with 12 bases identical to TRBD1. The CDR3 length is 13 residues. Germline assignment: CDR1 SQVTM and CDR2 ANQGSEA. The junction had 5 bases not matched to a gene; V was cut back by 5 bases and J by 6 bases. The CDR3 DNA follows: TGCAGCGTTCTCGGGACAGGGGGCGTCGAGCAGTACTTC. It is translated as CSVLGTGGVEQYF.

The gene calls are TRBV7-2 and TRBJ2-1, with TRBD2 matching 9 bases. Germline trimming cut 1 base from V and 4 bases from J; bases unmatched to any gene: 2. This CDR3 is built from 15 residues. Germline V gene lookup returns CDR1 SGHTA and CDR2 FQGNSA. The CDR3 sequence: CASSLGRGGYNEQFF. As DNA, the CDR3 is TGTGCCAGCAGCTTAGGGCGGGGGGGATACAATGAGCAGTTCTTC.

This clone was found a few times. The chain employs TRBV6-5 and TRBJ1-5, with D hard to call. The V gene lost 5 bases and the J gene lost 9 bases, with 17 bases spanning the gap. CDR1 is MNHEY and CDR2 is SVGAGI in the germline V gene. The CDR3 contains 14 residues. The DNA of the CDR3 is TGTGCCAGCAGTCCCTCGAGCCGGAGGGTGCCCCAGCATTTT. Translated: CASSPSSRRVPQHF.

This chain joins TRBV5-4 and TRBJ2-6, with D possibly matching TRBD1 (5 bases). Germline V CDR1 and CDR2: SGHNT, YYREEE (reference sequence). With 0 bases removed from V and 0 bases from J, the gap between germline ends came to 13 bases. This CDR3 spans 18 amino acids. The CDR3 protein is CASSLGQGIGSGANVLTF. The CDR3 region has the DNA TGTGCCAGCAGCTTGGGTCAGGGAATTGGCTCTGGGGCCAACGTCCTGACTTTC.

This sequence joins TRBV6-6 and TRBJ2-5; tentative D call: TRBD2 (5 bases). Germline V gene sequence: CDR1 MNHNY, CDR2 SVGAGI (reference sequence). This CDR3 is 14 amino acids long. Trimming left V 7 bases short and J 5 bases short, with 17 bases between. This CDR3 is CASTTPGNRETQYF. The CDR3 DNA reads as TGTGCCAGCACCACGCCGGGGAACCGGGAGACCCAGTACTTC.

This clone was seen once. The chain joins TRBV10-1 to TRBJ2-1; possibly TRBD2 for D (6 bases). CDR1 and CDR2 from the germline V gene are WNHNN and SYGVQD (reference sequence). Trimming pared 6 bases from V and 8 bases from J, leaving 11 bases between. This CDR3 is built from 12 residues. This CDR3 is CASSGGGYEQFF. CDR3 coding DNA: TGCGCCAGCAGCGGTGGGGGGTATGAGCAGTTCTTC.

This chain uses TRBV4-2 with TRBJ2-2; the D is unclear. The CDR3 runs 14 residues. Germline assignment: CDR1 LGHNA and CDR2 YNFKEQ. Trimming took 1 base from V and 0 from J, leaving 3 bases between them. The DNA of the CDR3 is TGTGCCAGCAGCCAAGCTACGAACACCGGGGAGCTGTTTTTT. Translated: CASSQATNTGELFF.

This rearrangement joins TRBV6-5 to TRBJ1-5; D may be TRBD1 (6 bases). The CDR3 runs 15 residues. Trimming removed 6 bases at V and 3 bases at J, with 15 bases between. Germline assignment: CDR1 MNHEY and CDR2 SVGAGI. This CDR3 is CASSVAGGDNQPQHF. The CDR3, as DNA: TGTGCCAGCAGCGTGGCGGGGGGCGACAATCAGCCCCAGCATTTT.

This chain connects TRBV5-1 to TRBJ2-3, with TRBD1 matching 8 bases. Germline lookup yields CDR1 SGHRS and CDR2 YFSETQ. The CDR3 sequence is 16 residues long. Trimming at V came to 0 bases and at J to 4 bases, leaving 7 bases not matched to a gene. CDR3 protein: CASSLGGRGPADTQYF. The CDR3 DNA sequence: TGCGCCAGCAGCTTGGGAGGCAGGGGGCCCGCAGATACGCAGTATTTT.

The V call is TRBV24-1, the J call TRBJ2-3; no clear D gene. Germline V gene lookup returns CDR1 KGHDR and CDR2 SFDVKD. The ends were cut back, 5 bases at V and 5 bases at J, with 10 bases in the middle. This CDR3 spans 13 amino acids. DNA for the CDR3: TGTGCCACCAGTGTCGCGGTTAAAGATACGCAGTATTTT. Translating gives CATSVAVKDTQYF.